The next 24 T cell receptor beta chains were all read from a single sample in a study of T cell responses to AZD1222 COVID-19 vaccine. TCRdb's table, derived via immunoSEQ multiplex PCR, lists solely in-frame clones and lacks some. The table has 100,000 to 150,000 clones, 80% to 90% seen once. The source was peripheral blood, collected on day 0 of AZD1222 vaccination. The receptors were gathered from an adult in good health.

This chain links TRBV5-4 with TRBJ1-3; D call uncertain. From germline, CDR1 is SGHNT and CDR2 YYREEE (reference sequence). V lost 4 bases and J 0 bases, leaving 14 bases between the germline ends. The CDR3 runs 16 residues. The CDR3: CASSLPGRNSGNTIYF. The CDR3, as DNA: TGTGCCAGCAGCCTACCTGGACGGAACTCTGGAAACACCATATATTTT.

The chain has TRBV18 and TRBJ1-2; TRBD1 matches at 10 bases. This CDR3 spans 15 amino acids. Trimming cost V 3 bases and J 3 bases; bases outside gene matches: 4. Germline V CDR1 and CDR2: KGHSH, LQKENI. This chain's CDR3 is CASSPDGTGDYGYTF. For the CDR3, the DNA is TGTGCCAGCTCACCCGATGGGACAGGGGACTATGGCTACACCTTC.

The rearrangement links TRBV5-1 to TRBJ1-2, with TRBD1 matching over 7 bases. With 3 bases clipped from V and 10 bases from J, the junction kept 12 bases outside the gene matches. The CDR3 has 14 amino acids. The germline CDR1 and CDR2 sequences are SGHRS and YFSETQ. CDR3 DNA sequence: TGCGCCAGCAGCTCTGAGACCACAGGGGCGTTCTACACCTTC. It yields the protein CASSSETTGAFYTF.

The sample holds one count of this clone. The chain's CDR3 is CASSPPMTSGSRLGEQFF. CDR3 bases: TGTGCCAGCTCACCACCGATGACTAGCGGGAGTCGTTTGGGTGAGCAGTTCTTC. This chain joins TRBV18 and TRBJ2-1; the match to TRBD2 covers 12 bases. The junction had 12 bases not matched to a gene; V was cut back by 0 bases and J by 9 bases. The CDR3 sequence is 18 residues long. CDR1 and CDR2 from the germline V gene are KGHSH and LQKENI.

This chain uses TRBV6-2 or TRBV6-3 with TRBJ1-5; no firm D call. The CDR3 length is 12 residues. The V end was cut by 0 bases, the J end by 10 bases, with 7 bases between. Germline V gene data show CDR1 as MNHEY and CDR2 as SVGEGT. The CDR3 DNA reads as TGTGCCAGCAGTTACTCGAACGGACCCCAGCATTTT. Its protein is CASSYSNGPQHF.

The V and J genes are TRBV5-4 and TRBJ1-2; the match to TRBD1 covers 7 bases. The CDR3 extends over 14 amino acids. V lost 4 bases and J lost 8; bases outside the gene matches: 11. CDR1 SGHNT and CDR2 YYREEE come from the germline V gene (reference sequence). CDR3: CASSPGSGTDGYTF. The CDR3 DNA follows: TGTGCCAGCAGCCCGGGATCCGGGACAGACGGCTACACCTTC.

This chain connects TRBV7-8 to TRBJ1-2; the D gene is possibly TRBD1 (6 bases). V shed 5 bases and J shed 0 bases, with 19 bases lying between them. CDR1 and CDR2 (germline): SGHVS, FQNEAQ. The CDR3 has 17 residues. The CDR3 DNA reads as TGTGCCAGCAGCCCCCCCGGGCAGGGGACCCCTAACTATGGCTACACCTTC. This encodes CASSPPGQGTPNYGYTF.

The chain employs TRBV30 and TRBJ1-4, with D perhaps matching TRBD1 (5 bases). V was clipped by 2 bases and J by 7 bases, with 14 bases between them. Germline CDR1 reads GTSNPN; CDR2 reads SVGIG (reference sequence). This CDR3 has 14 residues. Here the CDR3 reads CAWSLSGVSEKLFF. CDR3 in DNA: TGTGCCTGGAGTCTCTCGGGGGTTAGTGAAAAACTGTTTTTT.

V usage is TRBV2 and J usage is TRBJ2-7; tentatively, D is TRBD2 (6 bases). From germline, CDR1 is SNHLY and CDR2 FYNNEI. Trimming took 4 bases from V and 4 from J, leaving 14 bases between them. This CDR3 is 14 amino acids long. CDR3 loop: CASSVDQGLYEQYF. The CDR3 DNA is TGTGCCAGCAGTGTTGACCAGGGACTTTACGAGCAGTACTTC.

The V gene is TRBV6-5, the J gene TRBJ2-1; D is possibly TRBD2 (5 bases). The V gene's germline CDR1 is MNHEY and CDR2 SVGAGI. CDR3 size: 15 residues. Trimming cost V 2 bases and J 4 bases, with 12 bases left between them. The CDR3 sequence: CASSYGGRAYNEQFF. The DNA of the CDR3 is TGTGCCAGCAGTTACGGAGGACGGGCATACAATGAGCAGTTCTTC.

CDR3 bases: TGTGCCAGCAGCTTAGGGTCGCAAGGGGAAAAACTGTTTTTT. Translation gives CASSLGSQGEKLFF. The chain couples TRBV11-2 to TRBJ1-4; no firm D call. The length of the CDR3 is 14 residues. Germline V gene data show CDR1 as SGHAT and CDR2 as FQNNGV. Trimming took 1 base from V and 8 from J, leaving 11 bases between them.

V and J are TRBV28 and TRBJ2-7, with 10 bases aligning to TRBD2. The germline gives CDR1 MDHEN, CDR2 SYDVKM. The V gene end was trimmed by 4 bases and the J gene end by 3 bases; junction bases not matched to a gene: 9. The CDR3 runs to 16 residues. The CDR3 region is CASSSPPASGSYEQYF. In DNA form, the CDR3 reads TGTGCCAGCAGTTCTCCCCCTGCTAGCGGGAGCTACGAGCAGTACTTC.

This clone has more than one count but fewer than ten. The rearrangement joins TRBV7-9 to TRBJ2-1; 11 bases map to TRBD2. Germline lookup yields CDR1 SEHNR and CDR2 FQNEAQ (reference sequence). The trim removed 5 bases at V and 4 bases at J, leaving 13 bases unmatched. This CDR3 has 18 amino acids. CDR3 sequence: CASSVLSSGRADYNEQFF. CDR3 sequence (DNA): TGTGCCAGCAGCGTTCTTAGTAGCGGGAGGGCCGATTACAATGAGCAGTTCTTC.

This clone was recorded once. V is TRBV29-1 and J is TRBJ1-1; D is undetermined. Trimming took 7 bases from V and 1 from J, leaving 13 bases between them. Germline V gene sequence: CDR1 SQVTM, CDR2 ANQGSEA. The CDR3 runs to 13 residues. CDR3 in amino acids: CSAQRGRNTEAFF. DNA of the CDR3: TGCAGCGCTCAAAGAGGGCGGAACACTGAAGCTTTCTTT. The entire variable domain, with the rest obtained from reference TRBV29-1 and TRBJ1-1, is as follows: SAVISQKPSRDICQRGTSLTIQCQVDSQVTMMFWYRQQPGQSLTLIATANQGSEATYESGFVIDKFPISRPNLTFSTLTVSNMSPEDSSIYLCSAQRGRNTEAFFGQGTRLTVV.

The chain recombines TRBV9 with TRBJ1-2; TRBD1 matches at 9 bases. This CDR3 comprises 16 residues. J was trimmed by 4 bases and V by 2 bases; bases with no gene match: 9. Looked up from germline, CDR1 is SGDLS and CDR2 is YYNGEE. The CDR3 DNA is TGTGCCAGCAGCGTCGCTTGGACAGGGGAAGGCTATGGCTACACCTTC. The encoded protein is CASSVAWTGEGYGYTF. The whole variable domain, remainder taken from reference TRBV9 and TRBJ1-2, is DSGVTQTPKHLITATGQRVTLRCSPRSGDLSVYWYQQSLDQGLQFLIQYYNGEERAKGNILERFSAQQFPDLHSELNLSSLELGDSALYFCASSVAWTGEGYGYTFGSGTRLTVV.

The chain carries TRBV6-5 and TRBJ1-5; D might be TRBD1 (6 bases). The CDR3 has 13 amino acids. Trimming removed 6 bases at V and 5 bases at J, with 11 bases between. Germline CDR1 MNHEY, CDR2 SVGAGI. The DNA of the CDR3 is TGTGCCAGCAGGTCGACAGGAGATCAGCCCCAGCATTTT. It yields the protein CASRSTGDQPQHF.

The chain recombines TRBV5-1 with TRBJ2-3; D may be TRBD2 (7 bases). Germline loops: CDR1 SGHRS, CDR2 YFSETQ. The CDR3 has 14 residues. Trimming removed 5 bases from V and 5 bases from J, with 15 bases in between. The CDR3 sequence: CASREGGAGDTQYF. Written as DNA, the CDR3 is TGCGCCAGCAGAGAAGGGGGGGCCGGAGATACGCAGTATTTT.

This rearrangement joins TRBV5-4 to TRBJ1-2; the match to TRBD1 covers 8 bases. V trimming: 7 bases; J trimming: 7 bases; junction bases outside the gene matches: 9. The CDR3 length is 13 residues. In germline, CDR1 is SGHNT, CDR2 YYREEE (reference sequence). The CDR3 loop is CASAQGGAVGYTF. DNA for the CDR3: TGTGCCAGCGCACAGGGGGGTGCCGTTGGCTACACCTTC.

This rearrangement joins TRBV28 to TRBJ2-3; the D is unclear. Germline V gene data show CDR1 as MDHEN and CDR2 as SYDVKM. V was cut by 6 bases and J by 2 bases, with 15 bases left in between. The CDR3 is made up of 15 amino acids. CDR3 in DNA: TGTGCCAGCAGCCGTAAACAATGGATCACAGATACGCAGTATTTT. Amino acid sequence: CASSRKQWITDTQYF.

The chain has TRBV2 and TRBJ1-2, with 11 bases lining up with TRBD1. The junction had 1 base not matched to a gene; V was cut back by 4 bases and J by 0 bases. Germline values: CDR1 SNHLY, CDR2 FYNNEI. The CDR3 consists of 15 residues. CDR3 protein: CASSAGQGANYGYTF. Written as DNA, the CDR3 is TGTGCCAGCAGTGCGGGACAGGGGGCTAACTATGGCTACACCTTC.

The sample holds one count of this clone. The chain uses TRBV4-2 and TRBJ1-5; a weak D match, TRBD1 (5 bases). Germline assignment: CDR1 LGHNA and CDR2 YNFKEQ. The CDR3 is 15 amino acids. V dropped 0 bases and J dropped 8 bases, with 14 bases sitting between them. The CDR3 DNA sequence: TGTGCCAGCAGCCAAGATCAGTTGGGGGGTAAGCCCCAGCATTTT. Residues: CASSQDQLGGKPQHF.

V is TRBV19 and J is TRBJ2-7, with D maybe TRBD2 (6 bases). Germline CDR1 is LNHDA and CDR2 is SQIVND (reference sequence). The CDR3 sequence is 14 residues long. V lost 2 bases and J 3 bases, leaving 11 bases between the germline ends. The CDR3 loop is CASSIRGAGYEQYF. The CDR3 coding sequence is TGTGCCAGTAGTATAAGGGGAGCGGGCTACGAGCAGTACTTC.

The CDR3 DNA follows: TGTGCCAGCAGCTTAGGGGGCGACAGGGTAGGTCAGCCCCAGCATTTT. As protein: CASSLGGDRVGQPQHF. V gene TRBV7-8 combines with J gene TRBJ1-5, with 7 bases identical to TRBD1. Trimming took 1 base from V and 6 from J; bases not matched to a gene: 9. Per the germline V gene, CDR1 is SGHVS and CDR2 is FQNEAQ. The CDR3 consists of 16 residues. Full variable domain (remainder filled in from reference TRBV7-8 and TRBJ1-5): GAGVSQSPRYKVAKRGQDVALRCDPISGHVSLFWYQQALGQGPEFLTYFQNEAQLDKSGLPSDRFFAERPEGSVSTLKIQRTQQEDSAVYLCASSLGGDRVGQPQHFGDGTRLSIL.

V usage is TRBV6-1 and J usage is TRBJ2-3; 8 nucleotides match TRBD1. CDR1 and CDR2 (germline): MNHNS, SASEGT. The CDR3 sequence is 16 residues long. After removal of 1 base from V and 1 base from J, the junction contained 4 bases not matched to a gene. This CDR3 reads CASSEVRGLGTDTQYF. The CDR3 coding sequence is TGTGCCAGCAGTGAAGTCAGGGGGCTTGGCACAGATACGCAGTATTTT.